These T cell receptor beta chains were read from a single sample in a study of blood T cell repertoires in COVID-19. Only in-frame clones appear in the TCRdb table, and some are missing; sequencing was by immunoSEQ multiplex PCR. Among about 130,000 clones listed, around nine tenths were seen once. The sequencing input was peripheral blood. The receptors shown here come from a woman between 65 and 79 years old with COVID-19, enrolled during active disease. CDR3s include the opening cysteine and the closing phenylalanine or tryptophan. D genes are given only for firm matches. Where a row states a size, it is once, few, many or the class of an expanded clone; other rows omit it.

J gene,D gene,clone size,V gene,CDR3 protein,CDR3 DNA
TRBJ2-1,TRBD1,NA,TRBV5-1,CASSLRQGNEQFF,TGCGCCAGCAGCCTTCGACAGGGCAATGAGCAGTTCTTC
TRBJ1-1,NA,NA,TRBV11-2,CASSSSAGNTEAFF,TGTGCCAGCAGCTCTTCCGCAGGGAACACTGAAGCTTTCTTT
TRBJ2-1,TRBD1,few,TRBV4-1,CASSRTSTGLKNYNEQFF,TGCGCCAGCAGCCGGACCTCGACAGGGCTCAAAAACTACAATGAGCAGTTCTTC
TRBJ2-4,TRBD1,NA,TRBV5-1,CASSRGQGIPTVAKNIQYF,TGCGCCAGCAGCAGAGGACAGGGGATCCCAACGGTGGCCAAAAACATTCAGTACTTC
TRBJ2-7,TRBD2,NA,TRBV4-2,CASSFVSSGGEYEQYF,TGTGCCAGCAGTTTCGTATCTAGCGGGGGAGAGTACGAGCAGTACTTC
TRBJ2-1,TRBD2,NA,TRBV11-2,CASSANLAGLYNEQFF,TGTGCCAGCAGCGCGAACCTAGCGGGGCTCTACAATGAGCAGTTCTTC
TRBJ2-7,TRBD1,NA,TRBV5-5,CASRKWTGDEQYF,TGTGCCAGCAGGAAGTGGACAGGGGACGAGCAGTACTTC
TRBJ2-1,TRBD2,NA,TRBV3-1/TRBV3-2,CASSPGGSSYNEQFF,TGTGCCAGCAGCCCGGGGGGGAGCTCCTACAATGAGCAGTTCTTC
TRBJ1-5,NA,few,TRBV11-2,CASSHQGSNQPQHF,TGTGCCAGCAGCCACCAGGGGTCCAATCAGCCCCAGCATTTT
TRBJ2-7,NA,NA,TRBV20-1,CSASRGISATTLEQYF,TGCAGTGCTAGTAGGGGTATATCGGCGACAACTCTCGAGCAGTACTTC
TRBJ2-7,TRBD2,NA,TRBV6-5,CASSYVGGSNYEQYF,TGTGCCAGCAGTTACGTGGGGGGGTCAAACTACGAGCAGTACTTC
TRBJ2-1,TRBD1,few,TRBV6-6,CASTRQGASYNEQFF,TGTGCCAGCACTCGACAGGGGGCGTCCTACAATGAGCAGTTCTTC
TRBJ2-1,NA,few,TRBV4-2,CASSQDVLADNEQFF,TGTGCCAGCAGCCAAGATGTACTAGCTGACAATGAGCAGTTCTTC
TRBJ1-1,NA,NA,TRBV5-3,CARSDQISVRNTEAFF,TGTGCCAGAAGCGATCAAATTTCCGTGAGAAACACTGAAGCTTTCTTT
TRBJ2-7,NA,NA,TRBV5-8,CASNMAPDYEQYF,TGTGCCAGCAACATGGCCCCCGATTACGAGCAGTACTTC
TRBJ1-3,NA,NA,TRBV7-8,CASRDGFWSSGNTIYF,TGTGCCAGCAGGGATGGGTTCTGGAGCTCTGGAAACACCATATATTTT
TRBJ1-6,TRBD1,once,TRBV2,CASSGRTGTATANSPLHF,TGTGCCAGCAGTGGAAGAACCGGGACAGCGACAGCTAATTCACCCCTCCACTTT
TRBJ1-2,NA,NA,TRBV28,CASSPGGDGYTF,TGTGCCAGCAGTCCCGGGGGAGATGGCTACACCTTC
TRBJ1-5,NA,NA,TRBV30,CAWNTKGAPLQPQHF,TGTGCCTGGAATACCAAAGGGGCCCCCCTGCAGCCCCAGCATTTT
TRBJ1-6,TRBD1,NA,TRBV9,CASSVGGQGNSPLHF,TGTGCCAGCAGCGTAGGTGGACAGGGAAATTCACCCCTCCACTTT